The clone carrying this TCR beta chain was seen only a few times. Its target is not known. The data are from a study of beta chain features in type 1 diabetes. CDR1 is GTSNPN and CDR2 is SVGIG in the germline V gene (reference sequence). The length of the CDR3 is 12 residues. Trimming removed 2 bases from V and 5 bases from J, with 9 bases in between. Study conclusions and caveats: For patients, the naive, central memory and Treg TCRB repertoires appeared more alike than for healthy donors. Across all four CD4+ subsets, people with type 1 diabetes showed modestly shorter TCRB CDR3s. Type 1 diabetes patients showed fewer insertions and more deletions at VDJ junctions.

CD4+ naive, central memory, regulatory and stem cell-like memory subsets were isolated by sorting on CD45RO/CCR7/CD25/CD127/CD95/CD27. Each sorted fraction was over 95% pure. Expressed TCRB transcripts were sequenced, since all the RNA that had been isolated was reverse transcribed. Libraries were prepared by immunoSEQ multiplex PCR; TCRdb keeps only in-frame clonotypes and omits some of them. The sample lists roughly 340,000 clones, 13% seen once, with about 0.016% in the top ten. This receptor was identified in a young woman with type 1 diabetes. Sequencing input: naive CD4+ T cells from blood. The chain couples TRBV30 to TRBJ1-1; unclear D gene. CDR3 residues: CAWSKGETEAFF. The CDR3 nucleotides read TGTGCCTGGAGTAAGGGAGAGACTGAAGCTTTCTTT.